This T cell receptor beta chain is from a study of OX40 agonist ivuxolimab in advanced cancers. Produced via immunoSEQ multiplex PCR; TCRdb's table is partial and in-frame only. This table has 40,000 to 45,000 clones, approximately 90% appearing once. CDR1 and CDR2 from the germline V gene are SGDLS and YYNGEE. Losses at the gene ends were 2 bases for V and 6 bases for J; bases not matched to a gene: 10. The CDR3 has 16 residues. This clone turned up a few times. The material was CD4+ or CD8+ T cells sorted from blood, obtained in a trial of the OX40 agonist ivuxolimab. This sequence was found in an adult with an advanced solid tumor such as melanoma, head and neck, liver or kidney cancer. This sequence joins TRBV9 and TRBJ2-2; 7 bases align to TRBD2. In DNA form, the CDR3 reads TGTGCCAGCAGCGTTTTCGGCGGGAGAGAGGCCGGGGAGCTGTTTTTT. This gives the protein CASSVFGGREAGELFF.